The 21 T cell receptor beta chains below come from one sample, sequenced in a study of cytomegalovirus exposure and HLA in healthy donors. The study ran its PCR with 60 Vbeta and 13 Jbeta primers. Profiled with immunoSEQ multiplex PCR; TCRdb holds only in-frame clones, not every one. The data contain approximately 150,000 clones, roughly 80% of them singletons. The specimen was PBMCs. The receptors derive from a human donor in good health.

The rearrangement uses TRBV7-9 and TRBJ2-2; 7 bases are a match to TRBD2. Germline V gene sequence: CDR1 SEHNR, CDR2 FQNEAQ (reference sequence). Losses at the gene ends were 2 bases for V and 2 bases for J; bases not matched to a gene: 2. This CDR3 contains 15 residues. Here the CDR3 reads CASSLTGGNTGELFF. For the CDR3, the DNA is TGTGCCAGCAGCTTAACGGGGGGTAACACCGGGGAGCTGTTTTTT.

This chain uses TRBV5-1 with TRBJ1-1; D remains ambiguous. Trimming pared 7 bases from V and 1 base from J, leaving 11 bases between. CDR1 and CDR2 from the germline V gene are SGHRS and YFSETQ. The CDR3 is made up of 13 amino acids. CDR3 nucleotides: TGCGCCAGCCAACGAGGGTCGAACACTGAAGCTTTCTTT. As protein: CASQRGSNTEAFF.

This chain joins TRBV10-2 and TRBJ1-2; D is possibly TRBD1 (6 bases). CDR3 length: 14 residues. Germline V lookup: CDR1 WSHSY, CDR2 SAAADI. Trimming cost V 4 bases and J 3 bases, with 12 bases left between them. The DNA for the CDR3 is TGCGCCAGCAGTGTCGACAGGAGTGACTATGGCTACACCTTC. It translates to CASSVDRSDYGYTF.

The chain recombines TRBV7-2 with TRBJ2-3, with D perhaps matching TRBD2 (7 bases). The germline gives CDR1 SGHTA, CDR2 FQGNSA. The CDR3 sequence is 17 residues long. The V and J ends lost 5 bases and 1 base respectively, with 19 bases between them. CDR3 DNA sequence: TGTGCCAGCAGCCGGGGGGTTAGTGGGGGGCGCACAGATACGCAGTATTTT. It encodes CASSRGVSGGRTDTQYF.

The V gene is TRBV19, the J gene TRBJ2-2, with D uncertain. CDR3 size: 15 residues. CDR1 and CDR2 (germline): LNHDA, SQIVND (reference sequence). Trimming took 7 bases from V and 5 from J, leaving 17 bases between them. The CDR3 DNA sequence: TGTGCCAGTAAAACCGGGTCGAGCCGTACCGGGGAGCTGTTTTTT. It is translated as CASKTGSSRTGELFF.

The chain links TRBV2 to TRBJ2-7, with a possible D match to TRBD1 (6 bases). The CDR3 spans 15 residues. V lost 2 bases and J 3 bases, leaving 14 bases between the germline ends. Germline values: CDR1 SNHLY, CDR2 FYNNEI. CDR3 amino acids: CASSEWAGESYEQYF. The CDR3 coding sequence is TGTGCCAGCAGTGAATGGGCAGGGGAGAGCTACGAGCAGTACTTC. Full variable domain (missing parts from reference TRBV2 and TRBJ2-7): EPEVTQTPSHQVTQMGQEVILRCVPISNHLYFYWYRQILGQKVEFLVSFYNNEISEKSEIFDDQFSVERPDGSNFTLKIRSTKLEDSAMYFCASSEWAGESYEQYFGPGTRLTVT.

This clone was counted a single time. This rearrangement joins TRBV2 to TRBJ1-1, with TRBD1 matching 8 bases. V gave up 6 bases and J gave up 6 bases; unmatched junction bases: 6. Germline CDR1 reads SNHLY; CDR2 reads FYNNEI. This CDR3 comprises 13 residues. In nucleotides, the CDR3 is TGTGCCAGCAGGGGGACAGGAGTCTCTGAAGCTTTCTTT. This sequence encodes CASRGTGVSEAFF.

The chain links TRBV7-9 to TRBJ2-3, with 8 bases matching TRBD2. The germline CDR1 and CDR2 sequences are SEHNR and FQNEAQ (reference sequence). Unmatched junction bases numbered 7, after V lost 2 bases and J lost 0 bases. The CDR3 totals 17 residues. The CDR3 nucleotides are TGTGCCAGCAGCTTACCTCGCGGGGGGCCCAGCACAGATACGCAGTATTTT. It is translated as CASSLPRGGPSTDTQYF. Filled out from reference TRBV7-9 and TRBJ2-3, the complete variable domain reads DTGVSQNPRHKITKRGQNVTFRCDPISEHNRLYWYRQTLGQGPEFLTYFQNEAQLEKSRLLSDRFSAERPKGSFSTLEIQRTEQGDSAMYLCASSLPRGGPSTDTQYFGPGTRLTVL.

This clone was detected a few times. The chain carries TRBV10-3 and TRBJ1-5; TRBD1 matches 10 bases. Germline V lookup: CDR1 ENHRY, CDR2 SYGVKD. Germline trimming cut 11 bases from V and 5 bases from J; bases unmatched to any gene: 15. This CDR3 has 16 amino acids. CDR3 amino acids: CASSGPGQGFYQPQHF. CDR3 nucleotides: TGTGCCTCCTCAGGCCCGGGACAGGGGTTTTATCAGCCCCAGCATTTT.

This clone was recorded a few times. The chain combines TRBV7-8 with TRBJ2-7; 8 bases align to TRBD1. The germline V gene has CDR1 SGHVS and CDR2 FQNEAQ. This CDR3 region has 14 residues. V trimming: 4 bases; J trimming: 5 bases; junction bases outside the gene matches: 7. The CDR3 region is CASSSRTGRDEQYF. In DNA, the CDR3 is TGTGCCAGCAGCTCTAGGACAGGGCGGGACGAGCAGTACTTC. Filled out from reference TRBV7-8 and TRBJ2-7, the complete variable domain reads GAGVSQSPRYKVAKRGQDVALRCDPISGHVSLFWYQQALGQGPEFLTYFQNEAQLDKSGLPSDRFFAERPEGSVSTLKIQRTQQEDSAVYLCASSSRTGRDEQYFGPGTRLTVT.

This clone was seen just once. The chain couples TRBV7-8 to TRBJ1-1, with 7 bases identical to TRBD1. V shed 4 bases, J shed 3 bases, and the junction held 11 bases outside the gene matches. Looked up from germline, CDR1 is SGHVS and CDR2 is FQNEAQ. The CDR3 covers 16 residues. This chain's CDR3 is CASSSLLGGRDTEAFF. The DNA of the CDR3 is TGTGCCAGCAGCTCCCTCTTAGGGGGCCGGGACACTGAAGCTTTCTTT.

This clone has more than one count but fewer than ten. The chain employs TRBV2 and TRBJ1-3; D gene uncertain. Germline loops: CDR1 SNHLY, CDR2 FYNNEI. V lost 0 bases and J 2 bases, leaving 14 bases between the germline ends. The CDR3 consists of 17 residues. The CDR3 reads CASSEARRHNPGNTIYF. DNA of the CDR3: TGTGCCAGCAGTGAAGCCCGACGACACAACCCTGGAAACACCATATATTTT.

J is TRBJ1-3 and V is TRBV18, with a possible D match to TRBD1 (5 bases). Germline V gene lookup returns CDR1 KGHSH and CDR2 LQKENI. The CDR3 is 16 amino acids. Trimming removed 3 bases from V and 4 bases from J, with 16 bases in between. CDR3 protein: CASSPVSGSGGNTIYF. CDR3 coding DNA: TGTGCCAGCTCACCGGTGTCAGGGTCTGGGGGAAACACCATATATTTT.

CDR3 nucleotides: TGCAGCGTTGAAGACAGTCCTGGAAACACCATATATTTT. Translation gives CSVEDSPGNTIYF. The chain joins TRBV29-1 to TRBJ1-3; D gene unclear. The CDR3 is 13 amino acids. Germline V gene sequence: CDR1 SQVTM, CDR2 ANQGSEA. The V and J ends lost 0 bases and 2 bases respectively, with 5 bases between them.

The chain recombines TRBV19 with TRBJ2-7, with 7 nucleotides matching TRBD1. CDR3 length equals 17 residues. Unmatched junction bases numbered 12, after V lost 3 bases and J lost 1 base. The germline gives CDR1 LNHDA, CDR2 SQIVND (reference sequence). CDR3 amino acids: CASSMIWGQKLSYEQYF. The CDR3 DNA reads TGTGCCAGTAGTATGATTTGGGGACAGAAACTATCCTACGAGCAGTACTTC.

The chain has TRBV7-3 and TRBJ2-2; D unresolved. From germline, CDR1 is SGHTA and CDR2 FQGTGA. This CDR3 has 13 residues. V was trimmed by 5 bases and J by 5 bases, leaving 9 bases between them. The CDR3 coding sequence is TGTGCCAGCAGCCCTCAGGTTACCGGGGAGCTGTTTTTT. This sequence encodes CASSPQVTGELFF.

The chain combines TRBV11-2 with TRBJ2-1; D may be TRBD2 (5 bases). V dropped 5 bases and J dropped 8 bases, with 22 bases sitting between them. This CDR3 has 16 residues. Germline V CDR1 and CDR2: SGHAT, FQNNGV. The CDR3 loop is CASSPPLNGVLDEQFF. The DNA of the CDR3 is TGTGCCAGCAGCCCACCCTTAAACGGGGTTTTGGATGAGCAGTTCTTC. Supplemented by reference TRBV11-2 and TRBJ2-1, the full variable domain reads EAGVAQSPRYKIIEKRQSVAFWCNPISGHATLYWYQQILGQGPKLLIQFQNNGVVDDSQLPKDRFSAERLKGVDSTLKIQPAKLEDSAVYLCASSPPLNGVLDEQFFGPGTRLTVL.

The chain is built from TRBV7-2 and TRBJ2-3, with 10 nucleotides matching TRBD2. The CDR3 runs 18 residues. In germline, CDR1 is SGHTA, CDR2 FQGNSA. Trimming took 5 bases from V and 0 from J; bases not matched to a gene: 11. CDR3 sequence: CASSRPGTSAPSTDTQYF. The CDR3 region has the DNA TGTGCCAGCAGCCGTCCCGGGACTAGCGCCCCTAGCACAGATACGCAGTATTTT.

This sequence joins TRBV7-9 and TRBJ1-1, with TRBD1 matching 7 bases. Germline lookup yields CDR1 SEHNR and CDR2 FQNEAQ (reference sequence). The CDR3 runs to 13 residues. V lost 10 bases and J lost 3; bases outside the gene matches: 8. The CDR3 nucleotides read TGTGCCACGAACAGGGGTGGGGACACTGAAGCTTTCTTT. Translation gives CATNRGGDTEAFF.

The chain uses TRBV5-4 and TRBJ2-5, with TRBD1 identical over 10 bases. This CDR3 region has 15 residues. Germline-derived CDR1 and CDR2 are SGHNT and YYREEE (reference sequence). V dropped 0 bases and J dropped 5; count of bases not matched to a gene: 4. CDR3 nucleotides: TGTGCCAGCAGCTTGGGGACAGGGGGTGTGGAGACCCAGTACTTC. Translated, it gives CASSLGTGGVETQYF.

The rearrangement links TRBV7-2 to TRBJ2-1; D possibly corresponds to TRBD2 (7 bases). CDR1 and CDR2 (germline): SGHTA, FQGNSA. The length of the CDR3 is 15 residues. V gave up 0 bases and J gave up 4 bases, with 10 bases separating them. In DNA form, the CDR3 reads TGTGCCAGCAGCTTAGCGGGGGGGCCTTACAATGAGCAGTTCTTC. This sequence encodes CASSLAGGPYNEQFF.